This is a list of T cell receptor beta chains from one sample in a study of blood T cell repertoires in COVID-19. Assay: immunoSEQ multiplex PCR; the TCRdb copy retains only in-frame clones and omits some. The data contain some 98,000 clones, around 80% of them seen just once; the ten biggest clones take up 20% to 25%. Sample: peripheral blood. The receptors were gathered from a man aged 60-69 years with acute or convalescent COVID-19. The CDR3 runs from the conserved cysteine through the conserved F or W. D genes are given only for firm matches. Clone size is stated in some rows and not others, as once, few, many or a class when expanded.

V	size	D	J	CDR3	DNA
TRBV19	-	-	TRBJ1-6	CASSIAAVRPLHF	TGTGCCAGTAGTATAGCGGCCGTCAGGCCCCTCCACTTT
TRBV5-1	-	-	TRBJ2-3	CASSSTTISTDTQYF	TGCGCCAGCAGCTCCACGACAATAAGCACAGATACGCAGTATTTT
TRBV6-1	once	-	TRBJ1-5	CASITGNSNQPQHF	TGTGCCAGCATTACCGGGAATAGCAATCAGCCCCAGCATTTT
TRBV2	-	-	TRBJ2-2	CASSQERADTGELFF	TGTGCCAGCAGCCAAGAGAGGGCGGACACCGGGGAGCTGTTTTTT
TRBV28	-	-	TRBJ2-6	CASRTAESGANVLTF	TGTGCCAGCCGGACAGCCGAATCTGGGGCCAACGTCCTGACTTTC
TRBV5-5	-	TRBD1	TRBJ2-2	CASSSVGQGAGGELFF	TGTGCCAGCAGCTCGGTTGGACAGGGGGCGGGCGGGGAGCTGTTTTTT
TRBV5-1	-	-	TRBJ2-5	CASSRGNLAQYF	TGCGCCAGCAGCAGAGGGAATCTGGCCCAGTACTTC
TRBV10-3	-	-	TRBJ2-7	CAMGPRGGLGEQYF	TGTGCCATGGGGCCAAGGGGGGGACTCGGGGAGCAGTACTTC
TRBV2	few	-	TRBJ1-4	CASRIKTSELFF	TGTGCCAGCAGAATCAAGACAAGTGAGCTGTTTTTT
TRBV7-3	-	TRBD1	TRBJ2-3	CASSRGQGTDTQYF	TGTGCCAGCAGCCGGGGACAGGGCACAGATACGCAGTATTTT
TRBV7-2	once	-	TRBJ1-2	CASSLNPGRGYGYTF	TGTGCCAGCAGCTTAAATCCGGGGAGGGGCTATGGCTACACCTTC
TRBV3-1/TRBV3-2	-	-	TRBJ1-5	CASSQDEGSNQPQHF	TGTGCCAGCAGCCAAGATGAGGGTAGCAATCAGCCCCAGCATTTT
TRBV5-6	-	-	TRBJ2-1	CASSRRGPLNEQFF	TGTGCCAGCAGCAGGCGGGGGCCCCTAAATGAGCAGTTCTTC
TRBV11-2	-	-	TRBJ1-1	CASSFPGHLNTEAFF	TGTGCCAGCAGCTTCCCGGGACACTTGAACACTGAAGCTTTCTTT
TRBV4-3	-	TRBD2	TRBJ2-3	CASSHTWVAGLGDTQYF	TGCGCCAGCAGCCACACTTGGGTAGCGGGGCTCGGAGATACGCAGTATTTT
TRBV4-2	many	TRBD1	TRBJ1-2	CASNTQTARGQGANYGYTF	TGTGCCAGCAACACACAAACGGCCAGGGGACAGGGGGCCAACTATGGCTACACCTTC
TRBV2	-	TRBD2	TRBJ2-5	CASSERGGLAGEQETQYF	TGTGCCAGCAGTGAAAGGGGTGGACTAGCGGGGGAACAAGAGACCCAGTACTTC
TRBV7-9	-	-	TRBJ1-3	CASSLRWGGRRPSGNTIYF	TGTGCCAGCAGCTTAAGGTGGGGGGGGCGCAGACCTTCTGGAAACACCATATATTTT
TRBV15	-	TRBD1	TRBJ1-5	CATSSGQANQPQHF	TGTGCCACCAGCTCCGGACAGGCTAATCAGCCCCAGCATTTT
TRBV6-5	-	-	TRBJ1-2	CASSYRPGGYTF	TGTGCCAGCAGTTACCGGCCAGGAGGCTACACCTTC
TRBV7-2	-	-	TRBJ2-5	CASSLFTGLQETQYF	TGTGCCAGCAGCTTATTCACAGGGCTGCAAGAGACCCAGTACTTC
TRBV3-1/TRBV3-2	-	-	TRBJ2-2	CASSPRRGGELFF	TGTGCCAGCAGCCCTCGGCGGGGCGGGGAGCTGTTTTTT